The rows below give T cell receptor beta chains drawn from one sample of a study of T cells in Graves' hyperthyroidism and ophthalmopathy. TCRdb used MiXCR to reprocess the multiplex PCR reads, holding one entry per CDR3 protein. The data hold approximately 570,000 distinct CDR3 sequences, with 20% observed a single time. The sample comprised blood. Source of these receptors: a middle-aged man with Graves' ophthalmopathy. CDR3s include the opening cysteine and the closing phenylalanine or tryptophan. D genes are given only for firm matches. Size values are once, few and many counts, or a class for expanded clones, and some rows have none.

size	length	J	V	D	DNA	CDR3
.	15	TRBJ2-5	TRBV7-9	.	TGTGCCAGCAGCTTAACCTACGGAGGGACGGAGACCCAGTACTTC	CASSLTYGGTETQYF
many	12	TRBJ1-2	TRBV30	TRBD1	TGTGCCTGGCGTGGGACAGGAGGTGGCTACACCTTC	CAWRGTGGGYTF
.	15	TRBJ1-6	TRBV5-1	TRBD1	TGCGCCAGCAGCCGGATGGACAGGGGAGAATCACCCCTCCACTTT	CASSRMDRGESPLHF
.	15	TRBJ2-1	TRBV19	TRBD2	TGTGCCAGTACTACCGGGACTAGCGACTACAATGAGCAGTTCTTC	CASTTGTSDYNEQFF
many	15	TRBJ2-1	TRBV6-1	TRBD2	TGTGCCAGCACTGACGGGACTAGCGGTTACAATGAGCAGTTCTTC	CASTDGTSGYNEQFF
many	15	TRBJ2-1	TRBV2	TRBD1	TGTGCCATCAGCCCTGGCAGGGGGTTCTACAGTGAGCAGTTCTTC	CAISPGRGFYSEQFF
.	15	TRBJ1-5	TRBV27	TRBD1	TGTGCCAGCAGGCGACAGGGTCATAGCAATCAGCCCCAGCATTTT	CASRRQGHSNQPQHF
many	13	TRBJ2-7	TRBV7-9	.	TGTGCCAGCAGCCACCTACTAGGCGTCGAGCAGTACTTC	CASSHLLGVEQYF
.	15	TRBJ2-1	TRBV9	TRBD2	TGTGCCAGCAGTTTAACTGGACTAGCGGTCAATGAGCAGTTCTTC	CASSLTGLAVNEQFF
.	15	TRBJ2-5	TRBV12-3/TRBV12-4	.	TGTGCCAGCAGTTTAAGGGTGATGGAGGTAGAGACCCAGTACTTC	CASSLRVMEVETQYF
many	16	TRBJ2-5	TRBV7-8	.	TGTGCCAGCAACCTCAGACCCGGAACGCTACAAGAGACCCAGTACTTC	CASNLRPGTLQETQYF
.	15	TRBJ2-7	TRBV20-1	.	TGCAGTGCCACGACCCCCGGGACCGCATCGGGCGAGCAGTACTTC	CSATTPGTASGEQYF
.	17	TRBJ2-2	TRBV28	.	TGTGCCAGCAGTCCCGGGGGTCTTGCGGGGCTCACCGGGGAGCTGTTTTTT	CASSPGGLAGLTGELFF
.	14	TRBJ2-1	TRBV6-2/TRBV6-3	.	TGTGCCAGCAGTGAGGCGCCTTCCTACAATGAGCAGTTCTTC	CASSEAPSYNEQFF
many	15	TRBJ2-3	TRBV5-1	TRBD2	TGCGCCAGCAGCTTAGCGGGAGGGTGGACAGATACGCAGTATTTT	CASSLAGGWTDTQYF
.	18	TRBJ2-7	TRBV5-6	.	TGTGCCAGCAGCTTGGGGGCAGGGGTAGCACTAGCTCCCTACGAGCAGTACTTC	CASSLGAGVALAPYEQYF
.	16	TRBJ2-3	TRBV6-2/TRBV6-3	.	TGTGCCAGCAGTTACGGAGAGGGGCCCGTCACAGATACGCAGTATTTT	CASSYGEGPVTDTQYF
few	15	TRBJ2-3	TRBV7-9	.	TGTGCCAGCAGCTTAGGTATGGGGGCACCAGATACGCAGTATTTT	CASSLGMGAPDTQYF
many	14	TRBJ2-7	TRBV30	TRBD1	TGTGCCTGGTCCCTCGGACAGGGGCGGAACGAGCAGTACTTC	CAWSLGQGRNEQYF
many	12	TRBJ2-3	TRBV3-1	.	TGTGCCAGCAGCCCGTTCGGAGATACGCAGTATTTT	CASSPFGDTQYF
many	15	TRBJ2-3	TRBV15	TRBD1	TGTGCCACCAGCAGTGGACAGGGTAGCACAGATACGCAGTATTTT	CATSSGQGSTDTQYF
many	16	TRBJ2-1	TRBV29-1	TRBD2	TGCAGCGTTGAAGATTGGTCTAGCGGGAGCCACAATGAGCAGTTCTTC	CSVEDWSSGSHNEQFF
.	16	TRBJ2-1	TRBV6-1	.	TGTGCCAGCAGTGGGGTAGCGGGACAGAACTACAATGAGCAGTTCTTC	CASSGVAGQNYNEQFF
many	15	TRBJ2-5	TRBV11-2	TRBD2	TGTGCCAGCAGCTTCCGACGCGGGAGCGGAGAGACCCAGTACTTC	CASSFRRGSGETQYF
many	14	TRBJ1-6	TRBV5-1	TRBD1	TGCGCCAGCAGCTTGGGGGACAGCAGTTCACCCCTCCACTTT	CASSLGDSSSPLHF
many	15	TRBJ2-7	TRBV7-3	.	TGTGCCAGCAGCTTAATTGGATCTCAACCCTACGAGCAGTACTTC	CASSLIGSQPYEQYF
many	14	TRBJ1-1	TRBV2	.	TGTGCCAGCAGTACCGGACGGTTGAGGGCTGAAGCTTTCTTT	CASSTGRLRAEAFF
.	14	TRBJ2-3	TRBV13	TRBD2	TGTGCCAGCGGGGAAGCGGGGGGGCGAGATACGCAGTATTTT	CASGEAGGRDTQYF
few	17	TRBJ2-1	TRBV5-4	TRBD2	TGTGCCAGCAGCTTGACTAGCGGGAGGGTATCCTACAATGAGCAGTTCTTC	CASSLTSGRVSYNEQFF
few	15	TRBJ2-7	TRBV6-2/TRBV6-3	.	TGTGCCAGCAGTTACATGGGGGGATCCTCCTACGAGCAGTACTTC	CASSYMGGSSYEQYF
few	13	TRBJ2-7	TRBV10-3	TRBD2	TGTGCCACACTGGGTGGCGGGAGCTACGAGCAGTACTTC	CATLGGGSYEQYF
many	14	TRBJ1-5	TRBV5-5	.	TGTGCCAGCAGCTTGGTAGCCAGCAATCAGCCCCAGCATTTT	CASSLVASNQPQHF
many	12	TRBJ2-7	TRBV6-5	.	TGTGCCAGCAGAGACAGGTTCGGGGAGCAGTACTTC	CASRDRFGEQYF
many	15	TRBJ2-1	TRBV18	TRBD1	TGTGCCAGCTCACAGGGACAGATCTCCTACAATGAGCAGTTCTTC	CASSQGQISYNEQFF
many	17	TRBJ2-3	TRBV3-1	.	TGTGCCAGCAGCCAAAGAGGGTGGGGGGCCAGGGGAGATACGCAGTATTTT	CASSQRGWGARGDTQYF
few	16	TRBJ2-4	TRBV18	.	TGTGCCAGCTCACCACCGAATGTTCTAGCCAAAAACATTCAGTACTTC	CASSPPNVLAKNIQYF
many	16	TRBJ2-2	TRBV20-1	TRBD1	TGCAGTGCTAGAGTGGCGGGACAGGGGGACACCGGGGAGCTGTTTTTT	CSARVAGQGDTGELFF
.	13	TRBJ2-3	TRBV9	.	TGTGCCAGCAGCGTAGGTCTAGCGGATACGCAGTATTTT	CASSVGLADTQYF
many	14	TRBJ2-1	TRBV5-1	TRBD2	TGCGCCAGCAGCTTGGGGCGGGAGTTTAATGAGCAGTTCTTC	CASSLGREFNEQFF
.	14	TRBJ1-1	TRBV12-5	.	.	CASGFGTGSTEVFF
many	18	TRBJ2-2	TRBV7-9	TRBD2	TGTGCCAGCAGCTGGCCACTAGCGGGGGCTTCGAACACCGGGGAGCTGTTTTTT	CASSWPLAGASNTGELFF
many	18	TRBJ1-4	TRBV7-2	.	TGTGCCAGCAGCTCGCGCACCCAGACCCCTACGAGTCCCGAAAAACTGTTTTTT	CASSSRTQTPTSPEKLFF
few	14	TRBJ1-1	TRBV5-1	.	TGCGCCAGCAGCATATACAGGGAACACACTGAAGCTTTCTTT	CASSIYREHTEAFF
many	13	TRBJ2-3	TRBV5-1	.	TGTGCCAGCAGCCCGGGGGGCACAGATACGCAGTATTTT	CASSPGGTDTQYF
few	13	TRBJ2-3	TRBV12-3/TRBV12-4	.	TGTGCCAGCAGTTTAGTTCGGCGAGATACGCAGTATTTT	CASSLVRRDTQYF
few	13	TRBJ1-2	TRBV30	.	TGTGCCTGGAGTGTCGACAGACCCTATGGCTACACCTTC	CAWSVDRPYGYTF
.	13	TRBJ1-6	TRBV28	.	TGTGCCAGCAGTCCCCGGGGGGATTCACCCCTCCACTTT	CASSPRGDSPLHF
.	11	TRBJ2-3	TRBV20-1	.	TGCAGTCTAGATGGCACAGATACGCAGTATTTT	CSLDGTDTQYF
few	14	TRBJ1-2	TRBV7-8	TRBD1	TGTGCCAGCAGCGTGAAACAGGGGGCGCGAGGCTACACCTTC	CASSVKQGARGYTF
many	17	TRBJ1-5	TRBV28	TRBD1	TGTGCCAGCAGTTTATCGTGGGACAGGGCGAACAATCAGCCCCAGCATTTT	CASSLSWDRANNQPQHF
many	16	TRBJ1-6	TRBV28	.	TGTGCCAGCAGTACTCTGTGGGGCAGGGATAATTCACCCCTCCACTTT	CASSTLWGRDNSPLHF
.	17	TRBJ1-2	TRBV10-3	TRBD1	TGTGCCATCAGGACTTGGGACAGGGGTGTCGAGAACTATGGCTACACCTTC	CAIRTWDRGVENYGYTF
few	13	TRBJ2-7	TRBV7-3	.	TGTGCCAGCAGCTTAACGCCCGTCAGGGAGCAGTACTTC	CASSLTPVREQYF
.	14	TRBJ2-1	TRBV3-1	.	TGTGCCAGCAGCCATCCTCCGCAGGGCAATGAGCAGTTCTTC	CASSHPPQGNEQFF
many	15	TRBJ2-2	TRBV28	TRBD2	TGTGCCAGCAGCAAGACTAGCACAAACACCGGGGAGCTGTTTTTT	CASSKTSTNTGELFF
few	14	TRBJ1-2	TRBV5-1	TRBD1	TGCGCCAGCAGCCAGCCGGGACAGGGTTATGGCTACACCTTC	CASSQPGQGYGYTF
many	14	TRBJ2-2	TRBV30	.	TGTGCCTGGAGCGAGGGACTCCACACCGGGGAGCTGTTTTTT	CAWSEGLHTGELFF
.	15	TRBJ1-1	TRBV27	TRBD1	TGTGCCAGCAGTTTACTCGGACAGGGATTTCCTGAAGCTTTCTTT	CASSLLGQGFPEAFF
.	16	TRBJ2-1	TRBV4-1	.	TGCGCCAGCAGCCAAGAGGTGGGAAGGGGCTTAAATGAGCAGTTCTTC	CASSQEVGRGLNEQFF